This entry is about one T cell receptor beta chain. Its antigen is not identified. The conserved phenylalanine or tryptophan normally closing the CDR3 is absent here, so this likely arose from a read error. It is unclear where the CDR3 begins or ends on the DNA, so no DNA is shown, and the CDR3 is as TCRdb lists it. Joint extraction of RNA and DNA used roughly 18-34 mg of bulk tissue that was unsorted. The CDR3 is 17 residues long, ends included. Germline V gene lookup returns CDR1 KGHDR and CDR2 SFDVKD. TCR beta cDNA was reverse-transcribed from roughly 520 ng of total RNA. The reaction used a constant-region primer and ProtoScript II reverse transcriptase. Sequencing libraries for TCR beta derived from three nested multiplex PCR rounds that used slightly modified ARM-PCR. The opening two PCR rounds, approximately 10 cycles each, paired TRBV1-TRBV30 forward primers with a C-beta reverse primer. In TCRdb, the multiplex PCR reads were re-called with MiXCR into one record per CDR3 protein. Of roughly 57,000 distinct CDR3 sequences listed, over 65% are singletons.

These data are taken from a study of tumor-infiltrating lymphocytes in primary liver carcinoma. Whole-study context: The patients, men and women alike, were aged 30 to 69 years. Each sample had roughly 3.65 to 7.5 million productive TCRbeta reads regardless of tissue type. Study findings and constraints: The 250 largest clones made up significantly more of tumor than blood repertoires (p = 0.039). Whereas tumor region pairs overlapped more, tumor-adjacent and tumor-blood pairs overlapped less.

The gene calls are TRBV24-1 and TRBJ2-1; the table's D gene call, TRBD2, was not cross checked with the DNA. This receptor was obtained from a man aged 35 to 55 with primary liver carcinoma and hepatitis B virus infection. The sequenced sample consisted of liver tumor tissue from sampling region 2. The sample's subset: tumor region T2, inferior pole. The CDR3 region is CATSDLEGASGISERFL.